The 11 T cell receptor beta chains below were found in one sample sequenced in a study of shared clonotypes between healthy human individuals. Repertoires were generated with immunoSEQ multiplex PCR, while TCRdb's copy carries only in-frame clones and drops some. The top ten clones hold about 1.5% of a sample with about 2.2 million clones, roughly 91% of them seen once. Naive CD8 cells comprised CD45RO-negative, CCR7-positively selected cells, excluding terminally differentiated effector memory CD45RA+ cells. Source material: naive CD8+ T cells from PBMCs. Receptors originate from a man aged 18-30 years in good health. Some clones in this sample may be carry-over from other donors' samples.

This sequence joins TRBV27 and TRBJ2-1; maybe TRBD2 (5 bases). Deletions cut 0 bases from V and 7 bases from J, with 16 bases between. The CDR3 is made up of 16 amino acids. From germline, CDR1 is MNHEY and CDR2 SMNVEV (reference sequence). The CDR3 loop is CASSLSLALTGNEQFF. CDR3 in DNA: TGTGCCAGCAGTTTATCCCTAGCCCTGACTGGAAATGAGCAGTTCTTC.

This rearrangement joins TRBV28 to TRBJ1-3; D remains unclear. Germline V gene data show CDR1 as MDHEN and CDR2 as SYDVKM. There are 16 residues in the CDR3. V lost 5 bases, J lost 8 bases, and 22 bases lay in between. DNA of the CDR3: TGTGCCAGCAGTCCGATGTCCTCTATCGGTTTGGACACCATATATTTT. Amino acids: CASSPMSSIGLDTIYF. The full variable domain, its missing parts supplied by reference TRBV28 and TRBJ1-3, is DVKVTQSSRYLVKRTGEKVFLECVQDMDHENMFWYRQDPGLGLRLIYFSYDVKMKEKGDIPEGYSVSREKKERFSLILESASTNQTSMYLCASSPMSSIGLDTIYFGEGSWLTVV.

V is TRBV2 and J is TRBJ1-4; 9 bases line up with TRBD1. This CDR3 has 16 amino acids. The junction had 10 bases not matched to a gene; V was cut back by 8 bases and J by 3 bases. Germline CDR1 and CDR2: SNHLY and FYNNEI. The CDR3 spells CASGWGQGGANEKLFF. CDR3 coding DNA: TGTGCCAGCGGGTGGGGACAGGGAGGGGCTAATGAAAAACTGTTTTTT.

The CDR3 loop is CAWSGLAWGEQYF. CDR3 DNA: TGTGCCTGGAGTGGACTAGCTTGGGGCGAGCAGTACTTC. The chain recombines TRBV30 with TRBJ2-5, with 7 positions matching TRBD2. The J call may be mistaken, given a closer DNA end match to TRBJ2-7. This CDR3 region has 13 residues. Germline V lookup: CDR1 GTSNPN, CDR2 SVGIG (reference sequence).

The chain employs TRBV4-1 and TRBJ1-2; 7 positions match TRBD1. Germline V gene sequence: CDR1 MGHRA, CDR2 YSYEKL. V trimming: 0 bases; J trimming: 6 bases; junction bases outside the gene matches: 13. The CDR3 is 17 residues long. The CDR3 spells CASSQEEGGYGQDGYTF. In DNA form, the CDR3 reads TGCGCCAGCAGCCAAGAGGAAGGAGGATACGGACAGGATGGCTACACCTTC.

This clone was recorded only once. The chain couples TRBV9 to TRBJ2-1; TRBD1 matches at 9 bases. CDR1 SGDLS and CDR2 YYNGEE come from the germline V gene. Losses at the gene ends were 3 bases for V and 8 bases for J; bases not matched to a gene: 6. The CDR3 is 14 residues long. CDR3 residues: CASSEQGAVYEQFF. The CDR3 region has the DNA TGTGCCAGCAGCGAACAGGGGGCTGTTTATGAGCAGTTCTTC. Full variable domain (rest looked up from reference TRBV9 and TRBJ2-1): DSGVTQTPKHLITATGQRVTLRCSPRSGDLSVYWYQQSLDQGLQFLIQYYNGEERAKGNILERFSAQQFPDLHSELNLSSLELGDSALYFCASSEQGAVYEQFFGPGTRLTVL.

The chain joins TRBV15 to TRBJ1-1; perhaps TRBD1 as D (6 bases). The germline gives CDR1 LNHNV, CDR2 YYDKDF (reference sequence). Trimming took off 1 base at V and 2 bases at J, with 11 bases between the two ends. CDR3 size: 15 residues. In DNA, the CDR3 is TGTGCCACCAGCAGAGGCAGGGGCACAAACACTGAAGCTTTCTTT. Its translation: CATSRGRGTNTEAFF.

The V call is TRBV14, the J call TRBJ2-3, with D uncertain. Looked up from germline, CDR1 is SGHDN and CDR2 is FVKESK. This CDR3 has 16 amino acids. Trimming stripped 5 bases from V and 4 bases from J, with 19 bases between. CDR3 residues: CASSSRASAFSDTQYF. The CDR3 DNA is TGTGCCAGCAGCTCCCGGGCCTCTGCTTTCTCAGATACGCAGTATTTT.

CDR3 amino acids: CASSDEGPSGRALYEQYF. The CDR3 nucleotides read TGTGCCAGCAGTGACGAGGGGCCAAGCGGGAGGGCTCTCTACGAGCAGTACTTC. This chain links TRBV6-1 with TRBJ2-7, with 10 bases lining up with TRBD2. The V and J ends lost 3 bases and 3 bases, in that order; junction bases with no gene match: 14. The CDR3 sequence is 18 residues long. Germline V gene sequence: CDR1 MNHNS, CDR2 SASEGT.

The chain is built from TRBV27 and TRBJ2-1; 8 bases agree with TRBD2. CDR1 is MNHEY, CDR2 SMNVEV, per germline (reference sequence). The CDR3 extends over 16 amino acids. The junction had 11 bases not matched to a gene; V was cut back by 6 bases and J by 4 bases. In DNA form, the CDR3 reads TGTGCCAGCAGCCGCCCCGGTAGCGGGACTTACAATGAGCAGTTCTTC. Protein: CASSRPGSGTYNEQFF.

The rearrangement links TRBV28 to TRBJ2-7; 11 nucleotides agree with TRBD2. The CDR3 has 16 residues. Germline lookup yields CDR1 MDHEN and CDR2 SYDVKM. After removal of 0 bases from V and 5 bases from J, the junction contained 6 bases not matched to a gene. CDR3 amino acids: CASSLWGSGRAHEQYF. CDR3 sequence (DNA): TGTGCCAGCAGTTTATGGGGTAGCGGGAGGGCTCACGAGCAGTACTTC.